These 28 T cell receptor beta chains were all obtained from the same sample, sequenced in a study of blood T cells in healthy people across ages. Alongside a J-beta primer mix, a sample-barcoded 5' primer served in a second PCR lasting about 7 to 11 cycles. MiXCR was run by TCRdb on the 5' RACE reads, yielding one entry per CDR3 protein. The sample yields approximately 760,000 distinct CDR3 sequences, 20% to 30% seen once. These data also formed part of another study, on T cells of mothers and their children.

What was sequenced was blood. All receptors come from a boy younger than 18 in good health.

This chain links TRBV12-3 or TRBV12-4 with TRBJ2-3; D may be TRBD1 or TRBD2 (5 bases each). The ends were cut back, 5 bases at V and 0 bases at J, with 12 bases in the middle. CDR3 size: 15 residues. The CDR3 here is CASSQRDGSTDTQYF. CDR3 in DNA: TGTGCCAGCAGTCAACGGGACGGAAGCACAGATACGCAGTATTTT.

V usage is TRBV28 and J usage is TRBJ2-5, with a weak D call TRBD1 (5 bases). V lost 2 bases, J lost 3 bases, and 16 bases lay in between. CDR1 and CDR2 from the germline V gene are MDHEN and SYDVKM. CDR3 length: 16 amino acids. The CDR3 coding sequence is TGTGCCAGCAGTTTACCCCCCGGACACCCGAAAGAGACCCAGTACTTC. Translation: CASSLPPGHPKETQYF.

The chain joins TRBV20-1 to TRBJ1-2; D may be TRBD1 (6 bases). The germline gives CDR1 DFQATT, CDR2 SNEGSKA (reference sequence). This CDR3 is built from 13 residues. V was clipped by 6 bases and J by 6 bases, with 17 bases between them. As DNA, the CDR3 is TGCAGTGCCCATTCAGGGGTCTCCGATGGCTACACCTTC. As protein: CSAHSGVSDGYTF.

This clonotype was observed many times. The chain recombines TRBV7-2 with TRBJ2-1, with 8 bases matching TRBD2. This CDR3 spans 14 amino acids. Germline V gene data show CDR1 as SGHTA and CDR2 as FQGNSA. J was trimmed by 5 bases and V by 3 bases; bases with no gene match: 3. CDR3 DNA sequence: TGTGCCAGCAGCTTGGGACTAGAGGACAATGAGCAGTTCTTC. It is translated as CASSLGLEDNEQFF.

This clonotype was detected many times. CDR3 sequence reads: CASSQGLAGGNSQETQYF. The CDR3 nucleotides are TGTGCCAGCAGCCAAGGACTAGCGGGGGGAAACTCCCAAGAGACCCAGTACTTC. V is TRBV7-9 and J is TRBJ2-5, with 14 nucleotides matching TRBD2. The CDR3 is 18 amino acids. The V gene's germline CDR1 is SEHNR and CDR2 FQNEAQ (reference sequence). J was trimmed by 1 base and V by 5 bases; bases with no gene match: 9.

The chain has TRBV28 and TRBJ1-2; no definite D call. The germline gives CDR1 MDHEN, CDR2 SYDVKM. V lost 10 bases to trimming and J lost 4 bases, with 13 bases between them. This CDR3 spans 12 amino acids. The CDR3 spells CATFTRVYGYTF. CDR3 bases: TGTGCCACGTTCACTCGTGTCTATGGCTACACCTTC.

The chain has TRBV4-1 and TRBJ2-5; D is undetermined. Germline lookup yields CDR1 MGHRA and CDR2 YSYEKL. The CDR3 contains 15 residues. Trimming pared 2 bases from V and 3 bases from J, leaving 13 bases between. In DNA, the CDR3 is TGCGCCAGCAGCCAATTATTTACCCCCAAAGAGACCCAGTACTTC. This sequence encodes CASSQLFTPKETQYF.

The V gene is TRBV7-9, the J gene TRBJ2-6; D is possibly TRBD1 or TRBD2 (5 bases each). V was cut by 5 bases and J by 0 bases, with 14 bases left in between. This CDR3 has 17 amino acids. CDR1 is SEHNR, CDR2 FQNEAQ, per germline (reference sequence). CDR3: CASSPGDGTSGANVLTF. The CDR3 DNA reads as TGTGCCAGCAGCCCCGGGGACGGTACCTCTGGGGCCAACGTCCTGACTTTC.

CDR3 loop: CASSSRGEADTQYF. CDR3 bases: TGTGCCAGCAGTTCCCGTGGGGAGGCAGATACGCAGTATTTT. V is TRBV6-2 or TRBV6-3 and J is TRBJ2-3, with D possibly matching TRBD2 (6 bases). The length of the CDR3 is 14 residues. Germline V gene data show CDR1 as MNHEY and CDR2 as SVGEGT. V lost 4 bases and J lost 4, with 12 bases in between.

This clonotype was recorded a few times. J is TRBJ2-5 and V is TRBV28; weak D call: TRBD2 (6 bases). The CDR3 sequence is 15 residues long. Germline assignment: CDR1 MDHEN and CDR2 SYDVKM. V lost 4 bases, J lost 4 bases, and 16 bases lay in between. CDR3 loop: CASSSGHGGVETQYF. The CDR3 coding sequence is TGTGCCAGCAGTTCAGGGCATGGAGGGGTAGAGACCCAGTACTTC.

V usage is TRBV27 and J usage is TRBJ2-7; possibly TRBD2 for D (7 bases). The CDR3 extends over 14 amino acids. Germline-derived CDR1 and CDR2 are MNHEY and SMNVEV (reference sequence). With 0 bases removed from V and 6 bases from J, the gap between germline ends came to 12 bases. CDR3 coding DNA: TGTGCCAGCAGTTTATCGTTTAGGGGGGGCGAGCAGTACTTC. It translates to CASSLSFRGGEQYF.

The V gene is TRBV7-2, the J gene TRBJ2-4, with TRBD2 matching over 13 bases. The CDR3 is made up of 15 amino acids. From germline, CDR1 is SGHTA and CDR2 FQGNSA. V lost 5 bases and J lost 8; bases outside the gene matches: 6. The CDR3 sequence: CASSLLAGGPDIQYF. The CDR3 DNA follows: TGTGCCAGCAGCCTACTAGCGGGGGGGCCCGACATTCAGTACTTC.

This clonotype appeared many times. The gene calls are TRBV6-5 and TRBJ2-5; either TRBD1 or TRBD2 may fit D (6 bases each). Germline V gene lookup returns CDR1 MNHEY and CDR2 SVGAGI. CDR3 length equals 15 residues. The V end lost 0 bases, the J end lost 9 bases, and 17 bases lay between the germline ends. The CDR3 region has the DNA TGTGCCAGCAGTTACTCGAACGGGGGCCGGGCGGCCCAGTACTTC. Translated, it gives CASSYSNGGRAAQYF.

This chain joins TRBV10-3 and TRBJ2-5; 9 nucleotides align to TRBD1. The end of the DNA is better explained by TRBJ2-7, so the J call may be wrong. This CDR3 has 17 residues. CDR1 and CDR2 (germline): ENHRY, SYGVKD. The CDR3 here is CAISAPGQGSSSYEQYF. In DNA form, the CDR3 reads TGTGCCATCAGTGCCCCGGGACAGGGTAGTTCTTCCTACGAGCAGTACTTC.

The chain is built from TRBV20-1 and TRBJ2-5; TRBD1 agrees at 12 bases. CDR3 length: 15 residues. The V and J ends lost 5 bases and 5 bases, in that order; junction bases with no gene match: 9. CDR1 is DFQATT and CDR2 is SNEGSKA in the germline V gene (reference sequence). DNA for the CDR3: TGCAGTGCTTCAAGACCGGGACAGGGGGCTGAGACCCAGTACTTC. Encoded protein: CSASRPGQGAETQYF.

The chain couples TRBV12-3 or TRBV12-4 to TRBJ2-1; maybe TRBD2 (6 bases). With 3 bases removed from V and 9 bases from J, the gap between germline ends came to 9 bases. The CDR3 is 12 residues long. The CDR3 loop is CASSFAGLEQFF. The CDR3 DNA reads TGTGCCAGCAGTTTCGCGGGGCTTGAGCAGTTCTTC.

This chain connects TRBV5-1 to TRBJ2-5, with unresolved D. The CDR3 totals 14 residues. The V end lost 4 bases, the J end lost 2 bases, and 12 bases lay between the germline ends. Germline V gene data show CDR1 as SGHRS and CDR2 as YFSETQ. CDR3 protein: CASSVWTRQETQYF. The CDR3 DNA follows: TGCGCCAGCAGCGTATGGACGAGACAAGAGACCCAGTACTTC.

The sample holds many counts of this clonotype. This rearrangement joins TRBV5-1 to TRBJ1-2, with TRBD1 matching over 8 bases. The CDR3 extends over 13 amino acids. Trimming at V came to 4 bases and at J to 5 bases, leaving 4 bases not matched to a gene. Looked up from germline, CDR1 is SGHRS and CDR2 is YFSETQ. CDR3 nucleotides: TGCGCCAGCAGCCCGGGACAGGTGTATGGCTACACCTTC. Residues: CASSPGQVYGYTF.

This chain links TRBV4-1 with TRBJ1-2, with D uncertain. Germline lookup yields CDR1 MGHRA and CDR2 YSYEKL. V was cut by 4 bases and J by 1 base, with 13 bases left in between. The CDR3 runs 15 residues. CDR3 region: CASSPVGEGNYGYTF. CDR3 nucleotides: TGCGCCAGCAGCCCGGTCGGGGAGGGTAACTATGGCTACACCTTC.

DNA for the CDR3: TGTGCCAGCAGTTTCGTACAGTATAGCAATCAGCCCCAGCATTTT. Translated, it gives CASSFVQYSNQPQHF. V gene TRBV28 combines with J gene TRBJ1-5; D is undetermined. Germline loops: CDR1 MDHEN, CDR2 SYDVKM. V lost 3 bases and J 0 bases, leaving 9 bases between the germline ends. The CDR3 totals 15 residues. Based on the CDR3 plus reference TRBV28 and TRBJ1-5, the full variable domain is DVKVTQSSRYLVKRTGEKVFLECVQDMDHENMFWYRQDPGLGLRLIYFSYDVKMKEKGDIPEGYSVSREKKERFSLILESASTNQTSMYLCASSFVQYSNQPQHFGDGTRLSIL.

The genes are TRBV12-3 or TRBV12-4 and TRBJ1-2; D is unresolved. V gave up 1 base and J gave up 0 bases, with 9 bases separating them. The CDR3 covers 15 residues. CDR3 amino acids: CASSLVWTTNYGYTF. The CDR3 DNA reads as TGTGCCAGCAGTTTAGTATGGACTACTAACTATGGCTACACCTTC.

This chain joins TRBV19 and TRBJ2-5; unclear D gene. V was trimmed by 2 bases and J by 2 bases, leaving 6 bases between them. The CDR3 sequence is 13 residues long. The V gene's germline CDR1 is LNHDA and CDR2 SQIVND (reference sequence). CDR3 amino acids: CASSILGQETQYF. The CDR3 DNA follows: TGTGCCAGTAGTATACTGGGACAAGAGACCCAGTACTTC.

V gene TRBV30 combines with J gene TRBJ2-4; 10 bases map to TRBD2. The V segment lost 1 base and the J segment 3 bases; nucleotides outside the gene matches: 3. CDR3 size: 15 residues. Germline V gene sequence: CDR1 GTSNPN, CDR2 SVGIG (reference sequence). The CDR3 nucleotides read TGTGCCTGGAGTGCGGCTAGCGGGAGCAAAAACATTCAGTACTTC. Amino acid sequence: CAWSAASGSKNIQYF.

V gene TRBV20-1 combines with J gene TRBJ2-5, with 13 bases fitting TRBD2. CDR3 length: 16 residues. With 7 bases clipped from V and 4 bases from J, the junction kept 12 bases outside the gene matches. Per the germline V gene, CDR1 is DFQATT and CDR2 is SNEGSKA (reference sequence). CDR3 nucleotide sequence: TGCAGTGGCTTAGGTCGACGACTAGCGGGAGGAGAGACCCAGTACTTC. Translated: CSGLGRRLAGGETQYF.

The chain carries TRBV12-3 or TRBV12-4 and TRBJ2-2; D call uncertain. Trimming shortened V by 7 bases and J by 7 bases, and 13 bases separated the two germline ends. This CDR3 is built from 13 residues. The CDR3 spells CASTPTLGGELFF. The CDR3 coding sequence is TGTGCCAGCACCCCCACCCTCGGCGGGGAGCTGTTTTTT.

This sequence joins TRBV5-1 and TRBJ2-2; possibly TRBD2 for D (6 bases). The germline CDR1 and CDR2 sequences are SGHRS and YFSETQ. The CDR3 runs to 18 residues. The V gene lost 3 bases and the J gene lost 4 bases, with 22 bases spanning the gap. CDR3 sequence reads: CASSSIPGGSSGTGELFF. The CDR3 DNA is TGCGCCAGCAGCTCGATACCCGGGGGTTCGTCGGGCACCGGGGAGCTGTTTTTT. Supplemented by reference TRBV5-1 and TRBJ2-2, the full variable domain reads KAGVTQTPRYLIKTRGQQVTLSCSPISGHRSVSWYQQTPGQGLQFLFEYFSETQRNKGNFPGRFSGRQFSNSRSEMNVSTLELGDSALYLCASSSIPGGSSGTGELFFGEGSRLTVL.

The sample holds a few counts of this clonotype. The chain employs TRBV11-2 and TRBJ2-7; 12 bases are a match to TRBD1. Per the germline V gene, CDR1 is SGHAT and CDR2 is FQNNGV. CDR3 length: 15 residues. J was trimmed by 5 bases and V by 5 bases; bases with no gene match: 7. This chain's CDR3 is CASSSRDRGLHEQYF. Written as DNA, the CDR3 is TGTGCCAGCAGCAGTCGGGACAGGGGGCTTCACGAGCAGTACTTC.

This clonotype was recorded at least ten times. The chain couples TRBV15 to TRBJ1-4; 8 bases align to TRBD1. The CDR3 consists of 15 residues. CDR1 is LNHNV and CDR2 is YYDKDF in the germline V gene (reference sequence). Unmatched junction bases numbered 12, after V lost 7 bases and J lost 8 bases. The CDR3 DNA sequence: TGTGCCACCACGCCCGCCCCGGGACAGGAAGAAAAACTGTTTTTT. Amino acids: CATTPAPGQEEKLFF.